Sequencing of this T cell receptor beta chain was carried out in a study of cytomegalovirus exposure and HLA in healthy donors. This PCR relied on a set of 60 Vbeta primers and 13 Jbeta primers. The table came from immunoSEQ multiplex PCR; TCRdb's copy has only in-frame clones and leaves some out. The table records 75,000 to 95,000 clones, roughly four fifths of them present only once. The records omit this donor's CMV serostatus. Trimming left V 4 bases short and J 2 bases short, with 8 bases between. CDR3 length equals 13 residues. Germline values: CDR1 SEHNR, CDR2 FQNEAQ (reference sequence). This TCR came from a human donor in good health. Sequenced input: PBMCs. The chain carries TRBV7-9 and TRBJ1-2; D remains ambiguous. CDR3 region: CASSSSGNYGYTF. The CDR3 DNA sequence: TGTGCCAGCAGCTCCTCAGGAAACTATGGCTACACCTTC.